This T cell receptor (beta chain) derives from a study of beta chain features in type 1 diabetes. Staining for CD45RO/CCR7/CD25/CD127/CD95/CD27 allowed sorting of CD4+ naive, central memory, regulatory and stem cell-like memory cells. With V trimmed by 5 bases and J by 0 bases, 4 bases remained unmatched. Germline V gene data show CDR1 as SGHTA and CDR2 as FQGNSA. This CDR3 has 14 residues. Every isolated RNA sample was fully reverse transcribed, so sequencing captured expressed TCRB transcripts. Using immunoSEQ multiplex PCR, the repertoire was profiled, and TCRdb retains in-frame clones only, with some absent. The repertoire holds more than 250,000 clones, with 15% as singletons. Note on this clone: The target antigen is unknown.

The study's findings and limits: Sequencing from cDNA could over-represent high-TCR-expressing cells. Among all four CD4+ subsets, Type 1 diabetes patients had TCRB CDR3s that were moderately but significantly shorter.

This rearrangement joins TRBV7-2 to TRBJ2-7; 7 bases match TRBD1. This receptor was identified in a man younger than 30 with type 1 diabetes. The sample comprised naive CD4+ T cells from blood. The CDR3 DNA reads as TGTGCCAGCAGCCCGGACAGGAGCTCCTACGAGCAGTACTTC. This encodes CASSPDRSSYEQYF.